This entry lists 18 T cell receptor beta chains sequenced from one sample in a study of blood T cell repertoires in COVID-19. Sequencing was performed with immunoSEQ multiplex PCR; in TCRdb, only in-frame clones are kept and a portion is missing. In the table there are some 33,000 clones, 70% to 90% of which are singletons. Sequencing was performed on peripheral blood. The receptor set was obtained from a human donor in a cohort sampled during active COVID-19.

This sequence joins TRBV5-1 and TRBJ2-7, with D possibly TRBD2 on 5 matching bases. The V gene lost 3 bases and the J gene lost 0 bases, with 16 bases spanning the gap. The CDR3 is 16 residues long. Germline CDR1 SGHRS, CDR2 YFSETQ. CDR3 in DNA: TGCGCCAGCAGCTCCCTGGGCGGGTGGCCCTCCTACGAGCAGTACTTC. Amino acids: CASSSLGGWPSYEQYF.

V is TRBV6-5 and J is TRBJ2-4; TRBD1 agrees at 10 bases. With 0 bases clipped from V and 8 bases from J, the junction kept 4 bases outside the gene matches. CDR1 is MNHEY, CDR2 SVGAGI, per germline. The CDR3 is made up of 15 amino acids. The CDR3 sequence: CASSYSTGGKDIQYF. Here the CDR3 DNA reads TGTGCCAGCAGTTACTCGACAGGGGGCAAGGACATTCAGTACTTC.

The CDR3 reads CASSQEPNGNTEAFF. The CDR3 nucleotides read TGTGCCAGCAGCCAAGAGCCCAACGGGAACACTGAAGCTTTCTTT. The V call is TRBV4-2, the J call TRBJ1-1, with unresolved D. CDR1 is LGHNA, CDR2 YNFKEQ, per germline. The CDR3 has 15 amino acids. Trimming removed 0 bases at V and 1 base at J, with 9 bases between.

This clone is classed as medium-sized. This sequence joins TRBV6-5 and TRBJ2-3; no clear D. The CDR3 contains 14 residues. From germline, CDR1 is MNHEY and CDR2 SVGAGI. The V gene lost 2 bases and the J gene lost 3 bases, with 9 bases spanning the gap. The CDR3 DNA is TGTGCCAGCAGTTACGAGACTCCGACAGATACGCAGTATTTT. Translated: CASSYETPTDTQYF.

The chain is built from TRBV5-5 and TRBJ2-1; 8 bases map to TRBD2. The CDR3 is 19 amino acids. The V and J ends lost 0 bases and 1 base, in that order; junction bases with no gene match: 12. Germline V gene data show CDR1 as SGHKS and CDR2 as YYEKEE (reference sequence). The CDR3 DNA reads TGTGCCAGCAGCTTGGCCGGGACTAGGACAACCGCGTCCTACAATGAGCAGTTCTTC. It encodes CASSLAGTRTTASYNEQFF.

The CDR3 loop is CAKGVGTRGETQYF. The CDR3 DNA reads TGTGCCAAAGGTGTAGGGACAAGGGGAGAGACCCAGTACTTC. J is TRBJ2-5 and V is TRBV7-3; D possibly corresponds to TRBD1 (6 bases). CDR3 size: 14 residues. Trimming took off 10 bases at V and 4 bases at J, with 19 bases between the two ends. Germline assignment: CDR1 SGHTA and CDR2 FQGTGA. Variable domain in full (rest from reference TRBV7-3 and TRBJ2-5): GAGVSQTPSNKVTEKGKYVELRCDPISGHTALYWYRQSLGQGPEFLIYFQGTGAADDSGLPNDRFFAVRPEGSVSTLKIQRTERGDSAVYLCAKGVGTRGETQYFGPGTRLLVL.

This chain links TRBV10-2 with TRBJ2-3, with 12 positions matching TRBD2. From germline, CDR1 is WSHSY and CDR2 SAAADI. This CDR3 spans 20 amino acids. V was pared by 7 bases and J by 5 bases, with 22 bases of the junction left unmatched. In nucleotides, the CDR3 is TGCGCCAGCACCCGGGGGTGGCTAGCGGGGGGGCCGGGTCAAGGAGATACGCAGTATTTT. It is translated as CASTRGWLAGGPGQGDTQYF.

This clone appeared a single time. The chain recombines TRBV7-9 with TRBJ2-1; 9 nucleotides align to TRBD1. The V gene end was trimmed by 6 bases and the J gene end by 7 bases; junction bases not matched to a gene: 4. The length of the CDR3 is 13 residues. CDR1 is SEHNR, CDR2 FQNEAQ, per germline (reference sequence). The CDR3 coding sequence is TGTGCCAGCAGTACAGGGGGCGGGAATGAGCAGTTCTTC. Its translation: CASSTGGGNEQFF. The complete variable domain, with remaining parts taken from reference TRBV7-9 and TRBJ2-1, reads DTGVSQNPRHKITKRGQNVTFRCDPISEHNRLYWYRQTLGQGPEFLTYFQNEAQLEKSRLLSDRFSAERPKGSFSTLEIQRTEQGDSAMYLCASSTGGGNEQFFGPGTRLTVL.

This chain connects TRBV14 to TRBJ2-4; 7 positions match TRBD1. Germline V gene data show CDR1 as SGHDN and CDR2 as FVKESK. This CDR3 has 16 residues. After removal of 4 bases from V and 1 base from J, the junction contained 7 bases not matched to a gene. The CDR3 sequence is CASSPRQGPAKNIQYF. Written as DNA, the CDR3 is TGTGCCAGCAGCCCGCGACAGGGCCCGGCCAAAAACATTCAGTACTTC.

V usage is TRBV5-6 and J usage is TRBJ1-3; the D gene is possibly TRBD1 (6 bases). V was pared by 4 bases and J by 2 bases, with 13 bases between. This CDR3 spans 15 amino acids. Germline CDR1 reads SGHDT; CDR2 reads YYEEEE. The CDR3 DNA reads TGTGCCAGCAGCCCCGTGGGGGGGCCTGGAAACACCATATATTTT. It yields the protein CASSPVGGPGNTIYF.

This clone was seen a few times. The chain joins TRBV5-4 to TRBJ1-2; no definite D call. Germline V CDR1 and CDR2: SGHNT, YYREEE (reference sequence). Trimming removed 6 bases at V and 8 bases at J, with 20 bases between. The CDR3 totals 14 residues. The CDR3 sequence is CASTPVVGDKGYTF. CDR3 sequence (DNA): TGTGCCAGCACGCCTGTAGTGGGAGATAAGGGCTACACCTTC.

This rearrangement joins TRBV19 to TRBJ2-3; no reliable D call. The CDR3 consists of 13 residues. The germline V and J ends were trimmed by 5 bases and 3 bases, with 9 bases remaining between them. The V gene's germline CDR1 is LNHDA and CDR2 SQIVND (reference sequence). The CDR3 loop reads CASSLADTDTQYF. The DNA of the CDR3 is TGTGCCAGTAGTCTCGCGGATACAGATACGCAGTATTTT. Combining the CDR3 with reference TRBV19 and TRBJ2-3 gives the whole variable domain DGGITQSPKYLFRKEGQNVTLSCEQNLNHDAMYWYRQDPGQGLRLIYYSQIVNDFQKGDIAEGYSVSREKKESFPLTVTSAQKNPTAFYLCASSLADTDTQYFGPGTRLTVL.

V is TRBV11-2 and J is TRBJ2-1, with 14 positions matching TRBD2. CDR1 is SGHAT and CDR2 is FQNNGV in the germline V gene. V shed 5 bases and J 6 bases; nucleotides not matched to a gene: 6. The CDR3 runs to 16 residues. For the CDR3, the DNA is TGTGCCAGCAGCCTACGACTAGCGGGGGGGTTCAATGAGCAGTTCTTC. Its protein product is CASSLRLAGGFNEQFF.

The chain carries TRBV3-1 (or the pseudogene TRBV3-2) and TRBJ2-3, with 7 bases aligning to TRBD2. This CDR3 has 18 residues. The V segment lost 0 bases and the J segment 1 base; nucleotides outside the gene matches: 10. Germline values: CDR1 LGHDT, CDR2 YNNKEL (reference sequence). CDR3 protein: CASSQDSGRRGGTDTQYF. CDR3 DNA sequence: TGTGCCAGCAGCCAAGACTCCGGCCGTCGGGGGGGCACAGATACGCAGTATTTT.

CDR3 residues: CASSVAPTDTQYF. The DNA for the CDR3 is TGTGCCAGCAGCGTAGCTCCCACAGATACGCAGTATTTT. The chain recombines TRBV9 with TRBJ2-3; D not resolved. The germline CDR1 and CDR2 sequences are SGDLS and YYNGEE. Trimming took 0 bases from V and 2 from J, leaving 4 bases between them. CDR3 size: 13 residues.

This rearrangement joins TRBV7-9 to TRBJ1-1, with 9 bases matching TRBD1. Germline V gene lookup returns CDR1 SEHNR and CDR2 FQNEAQ (reference sequence). After removal of 6 bases from V and 6 bases from J, the junction contained 11 bases not matched to a gene. CDR3 length equals 15 residues. In DNA, the CDR3 is TGTGCCAGCAGGAGGACCGGGACAGGGACTTCTGAAGCTTTCTTT. Translation: CASRRTGTGTSEAFF.

The rearrangement uses TRBV29-1 and TRBJ1-4, with TRBD1 matching over 7 bases. Looked up from germline, CDR1 is SQVTM and CDR2 is ANQGSEA. This CDR3 comprises 15 residues. Trimming took 6 bases from V and 1 from J; bases not matched to a gene: 8. In DNA, the CDR3 is TGCAGCGTGTCCAGGGGGACAATAACTAATGAAAAACTGTTTTTT. Its translation: CSVSRGTITNEKLFF.

The rearrangement joins TRBV5-6 to TRBJ1-4; 7 bases agree with TRBD1. The CDR3 length is 14 residues. The V segment lost 3 bases and the J segment 5 bases; nucleotides outside the gene matches: 4. The germline gives CDR1 SGHDT, CDR2 YYEEEE. The CDR3 nucleotides read TGTGCCAGCAGCTGGGGACAGACCAATGAAAAACTGTTTTTT. It yields the protein CASSWGQTNEKLFF.